What follows are 16 T cell receptor beta chains derived from one specimen sequenced in a study of yellow fever vaccine responses in identical twins. TCRdb redid the calling of the RT-PCR reads with MiXCR, one entry per CDR3 protein. The data show 15,000 to 20,000 distinct CDR3 sequences, approximately 70% seen once. The source was T cells from blood (PBMCs), unsorted or a sorted subset (not recorded which), collected before or after yellow fever vaccination (not recorded which). The source of these receptors is a young woman who received the yellow fever vaccine.

This clonotype was counted a few times. V and J are TRBV10-3 and TRBJ2-1; tentative D call: TRBD1 (6 bases). Trimming removed 6 bases at V and 5 bases at J, with 11 bases between. The CDR3 spans 13 residues. Germline-derived CDR1 and CDR2 are ENHRY and SYGVKD. The CDR3 is CAISRGPNNEQFF. DNA of the CDR3: TGTGCCATCAGCAGGGGACCAAACAATGAGCAGTTCTTC.

The chain links TRBV2 to TRBJ2-1; D is unresolved. The CDR3 sequence is 16 residues long. Germline V gives CDR1 SNHLY, CDR2 FYNNEI. Trimming cost V 1 base and J 5 bases, with 15 bases left between them. The CDR3 loop is CASSEDKSLLHNEQFF. CDR3 sequence (DNA): TGTGCCAGCAGTGAAGATAAGTCCCTCCTCCACAATGAGCAGTTCTTC.

This clonotype was seen a handful of times. The gene calls are TRBV12-3 or TRBV12-4 and TRBJ1-2; TRBD1 agrees at 10 bases. CDR3 length equals 14 residues. J gave up 7 bases and V 5 bases, and 7 bases lay outside the gene matches. Here the CDR3 reads CASSLQTGGGGYTF. As DNA, the CDR3 is TGTGCCAGCAGTCTACAGACAGGGGGCGGTGGCTACACCTTC.

The genes are TRBV6-5 and TRBJ1-4; TRBD1 agrees at 7 bases. The CDR3 runs to 17 residues. CDR1 and CDR2 from the germline V gene are MNHEY and SVGAGI. J gave up 5 bases and V 0 bases, and 9 bases lay outside the gene matches. CDR3 in amino acids: CASSYSSGAGGNEKLFF. As DNA, the CDR3 is TGTGCCAGCAGTTACTCGAGTGGCGCAGGGGGAAATGAAAAACTGTTTTTT.

V is TRBV11-3 and J is TRBJ2-7, with 13 bases fitting TRBD2. This CDR3 has 15 amino acids. Looked up from germline, CDR1 is SGHNT and CDR2 is YENEEA. V lost 5 bases and J lost 2; bases outside the gene matches: 3. CDR3 sequence: CASSRTSGRTYEQYF. The CDR3 DNA reads as TGTGCCAGCAGCCGGACTAGCGGGAGAACCTACGAGCAGTACTTC.

V is TRBV15 and J is TRBJ1-1; the D is unclear. Germline CDR1 is LNHNV and CDR2 is YYDKDF (reference sequence). The CDR3 has 13 residues. The V end lost 0 bases, the J end lost 1 base, and 3 bases lay between the germline ends. DNA of the CDR3: TGTGCCACCAGCAGAGATTCGAACACTGAAGCTTTCTTT. Its protein product is CATSRDSNTEAFF.

This clonotype was picked up a small number of times. The chain uses TRBV5-6 and TRBJ1-1; no definite D call. The ends were cut back, 2 bases at V and 4 bases at J, with 9 bases in the middle. The germline CDR1 and CDR2 sequences are SGHDT and YYEEEE. The length of the CDR3 is 13 residues. The CDR3 here is CASSFYGGTEAFF. In DNA form, the CDR3 reads TGTGCCAGCAGCTTCTACGGAGGCACTGAAGCTTTCTTT.

The chain's CDR3 is CASIKTGEETQYF. The CDR3 coding sequence is TGCGCCAGCATTAAGACAGGGGAAGAGACCCAGTACTTC. The V gene is TRBV10-2, the J gene TRBJ2-5, with 8 bases fitting TRBD1. The CDR3 totals 13 residues. V was clipped by 7 bases and J by 3 bases; unmatched bases: 4. Looked up from germline, CDR1 is WSHSY and CDR2 is SAAADI.

This chain joins TRBV29-1 and TRBJ2-2, with D possibly matching TRBD2 (5 bases). CDR3 length equals 16 residues. Trimming shortened V by 1 base and J by 1 base, and 13 bases separated the two germline ends. The germline CDR1 and CDR2 sequences are SQVTM and ANQGSEA. The CDR3 DNA follows: TGCAGCGTTGAAGTTGTGGAGCGGCTGAACACCGGGGAGCTGTTTTTT. Protein sequence: CSVEVVERLNTGELFF.

This clonotype was counted only a few times. The rearrangement links TRBV13 to TRBJ2-5; the D gene is possibly TRBD1 (6 bases). Per germline, CDR1 PRHDT and CDR2 FYEKMQ (reference sequence). CDR3 length equals 13 residues. V shed 2 bases and J shed 6 bases, with 10 bases lying between them. CDR3 sequence reads: CASSLQGSKTQYF. Here the CDR3 DNA reads TGTGCCAGCAGCTTACAGGGGTCAAAGACCCAGTACTTC.

J is TRBJ2-7 and V is TRBV7-9; no clear D gene. This CDR3 is 13 amino acids long. CDR1 and CDR2 from the germline V gene are SEHNR and FQNEAQ (reference sequence). Deletions cut 0 bases from V and 5 bases from J, with 8 bases between. The CDR3 region is CASSLAPRNEQYF. The CDR3 DNA is TGTGCCAGCAGCTTAGCCCCAAGAAACGAGCAGTACTTC.

The chain links TRBV11-2 to TRBJ2-1; D remains ambiguous. CDR3 size: 14 residues. Germline-derived CDR1 and CDR2 are SGHAT and FQNNGV. V was pared by 0 bases and J by 6 bases, with 9 bases between. CDR3 in DNA: TGTGCCAGCAGCTTAGAATTTGTGGGCAATGAGCAGTTCTTC. The encoded protein is CASSLEFVGNEQFF.

CDR3 DNA: TGTGCCAGCTCACCGGTCGGGACAGGGGCTACCTACAATGAGCAGTTCTTC. As protein: CASSPVGTGATYNEQFF. The chain uses TRBV18 and TRBJ2-1; 10 bases are a match to TRBD1. The CDR3 spans 17 residues. In germline, CDR1 is KGHSH, CDR2 LQKENI. Trimming cost V 3 bases and J 2 bases; bases outside gene matches: 7.

The chain has TRBV9 and TRBJ2-1; 7 bases are shared with TRBD2. The junction had 6 bases not matched to a gene; V was cut back by 0 bases and J by 0 bases. This CDR3 contains 17 residues. Germline CDR1 and CDR2: SGDLS and YYNGEE. The CDR3 loop reads CASSVVGLLSSYNEQFF. The CDR3 coding sequence is TGTGCCAGCAGCGTAGTGGGACTATTAAGCTCCTACAATGAGCAGTTCTTC.

The chain carries TRBV6-1 and TRBJ1-1; D perhaps matches TRBD1 (5 bases). This CDR3 has 13 amino acids. V was shortened by 1 base and J by 11 bases, with 14 bases between the two germline ends. Germline lookup yields CDR1 MNHNS and CDR2 SASEGT. As DNA, the CDR3 is TGTGCCAGCAGTGAAGTATTCAGGGAGGTGGCTTTCTTT. Protein: CASSEVFREVAFF.

J is TRBJ1-5 and V is TRBV11-1; D remains ambiguous. V was cut by 2 bases and J by 3 bases, with 8 bases left in between. Germline V gene data show CDR1 as SGHAT and CDR2 as FQDESV (reference sequence). CDR3 length: 14 amino acids. The CDR3 here is CASSLHQANQPQHF. In DNA, the CDR3 is TGTGCCAGCAGCTTACACCAGGCCAATCAGCCCCAGCATTTT.